This entry concerns a single TCR beta chain. Its specificity is not known. Sequencing used immunoSEQ multiplex PCR; TCRdb keeps in-frame clones, though not all of them. In the table there are approximately 11,000 clones, 82% of which are singletons. These data come from a study of pediatric ulcerative colitis. Study results and caveats: Blood-rectal clonal overlap within each person was significantly higher in ulcerative colitis patients than controls. Two rectal CDR3 clonotypes occurred in all ulcerative colitis patients.

The CDR3 spans 18 residues. Per the germline V gene, CDR1 is SGHVS and CDR2 is FQNEAQ. V lost 1 base and J lost 2, with 18 bases in between. During colonoscopy, one to two rectal pinch biopsies were collected. The chain uses TRBV7-8 and TRBJ2-1; no reliable D call. The sequenced sample was gut tissue. This clonotype originated in a girl aged 5-17 years who was a control in a study of pediatric ulcerative colitis. CDR3 DNA sequence: TGTGCCAGCAGCTTAGAAGTCTCGTCGTTCCTAGCCTACAATGAGCAGTTCTTC. Translation: CASSLEVSSFLAYNEQFF.